What follows describes a single TCR beta chain. Authors' methods: How many nucleated cells were present was estimated from reference gene primer amplification. Profiling relied on immunoSEQ multiplex PCR, and the TCRdb table lists in-frame clones only, not all of them. V and J calls and clone size are those listed in that table; D and trimming were worked out from the DNA. The sample holds 100,000 to 150,000 clones, more than 70% seen once. This specimen belongs to a study of blood T cell repertoires in COVID-19. Study at large: The United States, Italy and Spain supplied acute and convalescent COVID-19 samples.

Germline V gives CDR1 SNHLY, CDR2 FYNNEI. V lost 5 bases to trimming and J lost 5 bases; unmatched junction nucleotides: 15. The CDR3 totals 17 residues. The chain employs TRBV2 and TRBJ2-5; TRBD2 matches at 9 bases. Material for sequencing was peripheral blood. The source of this sequence is a woman younger than 45 who had recovered from COVID-19. The CDR3 region is CASSLWRGGSVAETQYF. CDR3 coding DNA: TGTGCCAGCAGTTTGTGGCGGGGGGGGAGTGTGGCGGAGACCCAGTACTTC.